These 7 T cell receptor beta chains share one sample of origin, sequenced in a study of control samples from healthy donors and cancer patients. Generated by immunoSEQ multiplex PCR, the TCRdb table keeps only in-frame clones and is missing some. This sample has 150,000 to 200,000 clones; roughly nine tenths occur once, and the top ten carry 1.4%. Input material: blood. These receptor sequences come from a young man in good health.

This rearrangement joins TRBV18 to TRBJ1-1; a weak D match, TRBD1 (5 bases). The CDR3 totals 15 residues. Germline V gene lookup returns CDR1 KGHSH and CDR2 LQKENI. V was clipped by 6 bases and J by 3 bases, with 17 bases between them. In DNA, the CDR3 is TGTGCCAGCTCCCCAGCTCTGGGGGGTTACACTGAAGCTTTCTTT. Encoded protein: CASSPALGGYTEAFF.

This clone is a singleton in its sample. V and J are TRBV2 and TRBJ1-4; 9 nucleotides match TRBD1. This CDR3 region has 16 residues. Germline V CDR1 and CDR2: SNHLY, FYNNEI. Trimming took 8 bases from V and 7 from J; bases not matched to a gene: 14. The CDR3 here is CASLNTNRDRVEKLFF. In DNA form, the CDR3 reads TGTGCCAGCCTAAACACTAACCGGGACAGGGTTGAAAAACTGTTTTTT.

The J gene is TRBJ2-3, the V gene TRBV6-4; D may be TRBD1 (5 bases). Germline V lookup: CDR1 MRHNA, CDR2 SNTAGT. The V and J ends lost 7 bases and 4 bases respectively, with 15 bases between them. The CDR3 covers 14 residues. The CDR3 DNA is TGTGCCAGCATAGGGGTCTTTTTTTCAGATACGCAGTATTTT. It yields the protein CASIGVFFSDTQYF.

The V call is TRBV5-1, the J call TRBJ1-1; D not certain. Looked up from germline, CDR1 is SGHRS and CDR2 is YFSETQ. The CDR3 is 13 residues long. Trimming removed 4 bases at V and 5 bases at J, with 12 bases between. CDR3 in DNA: TGCGCCAGCAGCGGACGGATGAGGACTGAAGCTTTCTTT. Amino acids: CASSGRMRTEAFF. The full variable domain, in which reference TRBV5-1 and TRBJ1-1 provide the parts outside the CDR3, is KAGVTQTPRYLIKTRGQQVTLSCSPISGHRSVSWYQQTPGQGLQFLFEYFSETQRNKGNFPGRFSGRQFSNSRSEMNVSTLELGDSALYLCASSGRMRTEAFFGQGTRLTVV.

In its sample, this clone was seen once. This rearrangement joins TRBV29-1 to TRBJ2-7, with a possible D match to TRBD1 (6 bases). Trimming took off 2 bases at V and 4 bases at J, with 9 bases between the two ends. CDR3 length: 12 residues. Germline V gene data show CDR1 as SQVTM and CDR2 as ANQGSEA. CDR3 sequence (DNA): TGCAGCGTTGAACTAGGGGGATACGAGCAGTACTTC. Amino acids: CSVELGGYEQYF.

J is TRBJ1-2 and V is TRBV6-6, with D possibly being TRBD1 (6 bases). The V end was cut by 5 bases, the J end by 0 bases, with 22 bases between. This CDR3 spans 18 amino acids. CDR1 and CDR2 (germline): MNHNY, SVGAGI (reference sequence). In nucleotides, the CDR3 is TGTGCCAGCAGTCGTCCGGTTAGGACAGAGTTTACTAACTATGGCTACACCTTC. Protein: CASSRPVRTEFTNYGYTF.

The chain links TRBV4-1 to TRBJ2-3; 7 bases are shared with TRBD2. CDR1 is MGHRA and CDR2 is YSYEKL in the germline V gene. V lost 8 bases to trimming and J lost 2 bases; unmatched junction nucleotides: 10. CDR3 length equals 15 residues. The CDR3 sequence: CASAGEGVPTDTQYF. For the CDR3, the DNA is TGCGCCAGCGCGGGAGAAGGTGTGCCCACAGATACGCAGTATTTT.